The clone carrying this TCR beta chain was counted once. Its antigen is currently unknown. The data originate from a study of beta chain features in type 1 diabetes. The study, taken as a whole, reports: VDJ junctions in type 1 diabetes patients carried more deletions and fewer insertions.

The study reverse transcribed the entire isolated RNA, so it sequenced expressed TCRB transcripts. Naive, central memory and regulatory T cell samples averaged around 4 million immunoSEQ reads each. The data were produced by immunoSEQ multiplex PCR, yet TCRdb's version contains in-frame clones alone and is incomplete. The table records 200,000 to 250,000 clones, about 70% of them present only once. The V and J ends lost 0 bases and 10 bases, in that order; junction bases with no gene match: 8. Germline V gene data show CDR1 as GTSNPN and CDR2 as SVGIG (reference sequence). CDR3 size: 14 residues. The gene calls are TRBV30 and TRBJ2-1, with TRBD2 matching 8 bases. The sequenced material came from naive CD4+ T cells from blood. The clonotype originates from a man younger than 40 in good health. The CDR3: CAWSVGTRHSEQFF. The CDR3 DNA reads TGTGCCTGGAGTGTAGGGACTAGACACTCGGAGCAGTTCTTC.